This T cell receptor (beta chain) was documented in a study of T cells in Graves' hyperthyroidism and ophthalmopathy. The source material, RNA transcripts, was used to amplify TCR beta CDR3 regions. The HTBI set primed first-round TCR CDR3 RT-PCR. TCRdb processed the multiplex PCR reads anew with MiXCR; each CDR3 protein has one entry. The table has 450,000 to 650,000 distinct CDR3 sequences, 17% seen once. This clonotype was detected ten times or more. Germline V gene data show CDR1 as MDHEN and CDR2 as SYDVKM. CDR3 length: 14 residues. The ends were cut back, 5 bases at V and 5 bases at J, with 13 bases in the middle.

J is TRBJ2-1 and V is TRBV28, with D tentatively TRBD1 (6 bases). This TCR derives from a woman aged 18-29 years with Graves' ophthalmopathy. The material sequenced was blood. The CDR3 DNA reads TGTGCCAGCAGTCCCCAGGGGACCCACAATGAGCAGTTCTTC. Translation: CASSPQGTHNEQFF.